The 26 T cell receptor beta chains below come from one sample, sequenced in a study of blood T cell repertoires in COVID-19. The protocol was immunoSEQ multiplex PCR, while the TCRdb copy is restricted to in-frame clones and leaves out a portion. There are over 250,000 clones in the sample; about 90% occur only once, and around 1.9% lies in the top ten. The source material was PBMCs or T cells enriched from blood (not recorded which). These receptors originate from a woman aged 55 to 70 who had recovered from COVID-19.

The chain recombines TRBV7-9 with TRBJ2-1, with TRBD2 matching over 8 bases. CDR1 is SEHNR, CDR2 FQNEAQ, per germline (reference sequence). V was pared by 7 bases and J by 9 bases, with 14 bases of the junction left unmatched. This CDR3 is built from 15 residues. CDR3 sequence (DNA): TGTGCCAGCACCCCCTCCAGCGGGAGTCAAGGTGAGCAGTTCTTC. Protein: CASTPSSGSQGEQFF.

The chain links TRBV7-3 to TRBJ1-6, with 7 bases identical to TRBD1. Germline values: CDR1 SGHTA, CDR2 FQGTGA. Trimming cost V 4 bases and J 5 bases; bases outside gene matches: 17. The CDR3 consists of 19 residues. Here the CDR3 reads CASSSMGGLGTADNSPLHF. The CDR3, as DNA: TGTGCCAGCAGCTCAATGGGAGGCCTGGGGACAGCAGATAATTCACCCCTCCACTTT.

The chain combines TRBV18 with TRBJ2-3, with 11 bases lining up with TRBD2. Germline lookup yields CDR1 KGHSH and CDR2 LQKENI. V was clipped by 3 bases and J by 1 base; unmatched bases: 3. The CDR3 is 16 amino acids. CDR3 bases: TGTGCCAGCTCACCCTTGACTAGCGGGGGCACAGATACGCAGTATTTT. This codes for CASSPLTSGGTDTQYF.

The chain carries TRBV12-3 or TRBV12-4 and TRBJ1-1, with D tentatively TRBD1 (5 bases). Between the trimmed V and J ends, which lost 5 bases and 6 bases, there was a span of 10 bases. CDR3 length: 12 residues. Written as DNA, the CDR3 is TGTGCCAGCAGTCCTGGGACTGCTGAAGCTTTCTTT. Amino acids: CASSPGTAEAFF.

This chain connects TRBV6-5 to TRBJ1-1; tentatively, D is TRBD1 (6 bases). Trimming shortened V by 1 base and J by 9 bases, and 18 bases separated the two germline ends. In germline, CDR1 is MNHEY, CDR2 SVGAGI. The CDR3 runs to 15 residues. The CDR3 protein is CASSYFSSDSGKAFF. CDR3 in DNA: TGTGCCAGCAGTTACTTTTCGTCGGACAGCGGTAAAGCTTTCTTT.

J is TRBJ2-3 and V is TRBV6-1; 11 bases align to TRBD1. Germline V gene data show CDR1 as MNHNS and CDR2 as SASEGT. CDR3 size: 16 residues. The V segment lost 2 bases and the J segment 6 bases; nucleotides outside the gene matches: 7. Here the CDR3 reads CASSELYGQGADTQYF. The CDR3 bases are TGTGCCAGCAGTGAATTATATGGACAGGGGGCGGATACGCAGTATTTT.

This clone was observed a few times. DNA for the CDR3: TGTGCCAGCAGCCTCCTGGGGGCTCAGCCCCAGCATTTT. The encoded protein is CASSLLGAQPQHF. J is TRBJ1-5 and V is TRBV12-3 or TRBV12-4; the D gene is possibly TRBD1 (6 bases). Trimming removed 6 bases at V and 6 bases at J, with 12 bases between. The CDR3 covers 13 residues.

The chain recombines TRBV9 with TRBJ2-1, with 8 bases fitting TRBD1. Germline CDR1 SGDLS, CDR2 YYNGEE. The CDR3 contains 15 residues. V gave up 3 bases and J gave up 6 bases; unmatched junction bases: 8. The CDR3 sequence: CASSAGTGNSNEQFF. The CDR3 region has the DNA TGTGCCAGCAGCGCCGGGACAGGTAACAGCAATGAGCAGTTCTTC.

The chain employs TRBV6-5 and TRBJ1-2; 11 bases match TRBD1. The CDR3 loop spans 14 amino acids. V gave up 4 bases and J gave up 7 bases; unmatched junction bases: 5. The germline CDR1 and CDR2 sequences are MNHEY and SVGAGI. CDR3 loop: CASSSYGTGGGYTF. CDR3 coding DNA: TGTGCCAGCAGTTCGTATGGGACAGGGGGTGGCTACACCTTC.

This chain connects TRBV27 to TRBJ2-1; 7 positions agree with TRBD1. CDR1 is MNHEY and CDR2 is SMNVEV in the germline V gene (reference sequence). This CDR3 is 14 amino acids long. J was trimmed by 0 bases and V by 7 bases; bases with no gene match: 3. CDR3 in DNA: TGTGCCAGCATAGCAGGGGGCTCCTACAATGAGCAGTTCTTC. Encoded protein: CASIAGGSYNEQFF.

The genes are TRBV28 and TRBJ1-4, with TRBD1 matching over 7 bases. Germline V CDR1 and CDR2: MDHEN, SYDVKM. The CDR3 runs to 15 residues. Losses at the gene ends were 7 bases for V and 5 bases for J; bases not matched to a gene: 10. CDR3 region: CASTLTGAGNEKLFF. In DNA, the CDR3 is TGTGCCAGCACCTTAACAGGGGCGGGAAATGAAAAACTGTTTTTT.

The chain is built from TRBV28 and TRBJ1-1, with 7 bases lining up with TRBD1. V dropped 6 bases and J dropped 3; count of bases not matched to a gene: 4. The CDR3 loop spans 13 amino acids. CDR1 is MDHEN, CDR2 SYDVKM, per germline. CDR3 residues: CASRETGYTEAFF. For the CDR3, the DNA is TGTGCCAGCAGGGAGACAGGGTACACTGAAGCTTTCTTT.

This clone has a handful of counts. The chain has TRBV6-6 and TRBJ2-7; a possible D gene is TRBD1 (5 bases). The CDR3 is made up of 14 amino acids. Germline V CDR1 and CDR2: MNHNY, SVGAGI (reference sequence). The V end was cut by 8 bases, the J end by 3 bases, with 17 bases between. The CDR3 DNA reads TGTGCCAGCCGGGTAGGCGCGACAGTCTACGAGCAGTACTTC. Translating gives CASRVGATVYEQYF.

V gene TRBV5-1 combines with J gene TRBJ2-3; TRBD1 aligns across 9 bases. Germline trimming cut 3 bases from V and 4 bases from J; bases unmatched to any gene: 6. The CDR3 is 15 amino acids. Germline values: CDR1 SGHRS, CDR2 YFSETQ. CDR3 residues: CASSSGTGTSDTQYF. DNA of the CDR3: TGCGCCAGCAGCTCCGGGACAGGGACTTCAGATACGCAGTATTTT. The whole variable domain, filled in from reference TRBV5-1 and TRBJ2-3, reads KAGVTQTPRYLIKTRGQQVTLSCSPISGHRSVSWYQQTPGQGLQFLFEYFSETQRNKGNFPGRFSGRQFSNSRSEMNVSTLELGDSALYLCASSSGTGTSDTQYFGPGTRLTVL.

The chain combines TRBV5-1 with TRBJ1-2, with D uncertain. CDR1 is SGHRS and CDR2 is YFSETQ in the germline V gene. The CDR3 length is 13 residues. V shed 3 bases and J shed 8 bases, with 14 bases lying between them. DNA for the CDR3: TGCGCCAGCAGCTATGCGGTGGTCGACGGCTACACCTTC. Residues: CASSYAVVDGYTF. The full variable domain, its missing parts supplied by reference TRBV5-1 and TRBJ1-2, is KAGVTQTPRYLIKTRGQQVTLSCSPISGHRSVSWYQQTPGQGLQFLFEYFSETQRNKGNFPGRFSGRQFSNSRSEMNVSTLELGDSALYLCASSYAVVDGYTFGSGTRLTVV.

The rearrangement links TRBV19 to TRBJ2-1, with D perhaps matching TRBD2 (5 bases). V lost 5 bases and J lost 10, with 24 bases in between. The CDR3 consists of 16 residues. The germline CDR1 and CDR2 sequences are LNHDA and SQIVND (reference sequence). CDR3 region: CASSSYRTSGNPEQFF. CDR3 DNA: TGTGCCAGTAGTTCGTACCGGACTTCCGGGAACCCCGAGCAGTTCTTC.

In DNA form, the CDR3 reads TGCGCCAGCAGCATTGGTGGGACAGATCTCTATGGCTACACCTTC. It specifies CASSIGGTDLYGYTF. The J gene is TRBJ1-2, the V gene TRBV5-1, with 7 bases aligning to TRBD1. Trimming removed 4 bases from V and 4 bases from J; junction bases left unmatched: 10. Germline assignment: CDR1 SGHRS and CDR2 YFSETQ. The CDR3 totals 15 residues.

J is TRBJ2-2 and V is TRBV5-6; no clear D gene. Trimming removed 0 bases from V and 3 bases from J, with 3 bases in between. Germline V gene data show CDR1 as SGHDT and CDR2 as YYEEEE. The CDR3 is made up of 13 amino acids. CDR3: CASSLVYTGELFF. DNA of the CDR3: TGTGCCAGCAGCTTGGTCTACACCGGGGAGCTGTTTTTT. Complete variable domain (other parts from reference TRBV5-6 and TRBJ2-2): DAGVTQSPTHLIKTRGQQVTLRCSPKSGHDTVSWYQQALGQGPQFIFQYYEEEERQRGNFPDRFSGHQFPNYSSELNVNALLLGDSALYLCASSLVYTGELFFGEGSRLTVL.

A single count supports this clone. This rearrangement joins TRBV3-1 (or the pseudogene TRBV3-2) to TRBJ2-3, with D perhaps matching TRBD2 (5 bases). CDR1 LGHDT and CDR2 YNNKEL come from the germline V gene (reference sequence). This CDR3 contains 14 residues. V dropped 8 bases and J dropped 3 bases, with 15 bases sitting between them. The CDR3 region is CASDRSGGTDTQYF. CDR3 in DNA: TGTGCCAGCGACCGGAGCGGCGGAACAGATACGCAGTATTTT.

The rearrangement joins TRBV2 to TRBJ1-2, with 8 bases aligning to TRBD1. After removal of 6 bases from V and 0 bases from J, the junction contained 3 bases not matched to a gene. In germline, CDR1 is SNHLY, CDR2 FYNNEI. The CDR3 extends over 14 amino acids. DNA for the CDR3: TGTGCCAGCAGAACGGACAGGGCTAACTATGGCTACACCTTC. This translates into CASRTDRANYGYTF. Full variable domain (outside the CDR3, taken from reference TRBV2 and TRBJ1-2): EPEVTQTPSHQVTQMGQEVILRCVPISNHLYFYWYRQILGQKVEFLVSFYNNEISEKSEIFDDQFSVERPDGSNFTLKIRSTKLEDSAMYFCASRTDRANYGYTFGSGTRLTVV.

The table lists this clone with a few counts. CDR3 nucleotide sequence: TGCGCCAGCAGCCGCTCAGGGGTTAGCAATCAGCCCCAGCATTTT. Protein: CASSRSGVSNQPQHF. The rearrangement joins TRBV5-1 to TRBJ1-5, with D tentatively TRBD1 (6 bases). Germline CDR1 reads SGHRS; CDR2 reads YFSETQ. The CDR3 contains 15 residues. The ends were cut back, 4 bases at V and 0 bases at J, with 11 bases in the middle.

This clone was observed once. The chain employs TRBV30 and TRBJ2-5, with D tentatively TRBD2 (6 bases). Germline-derived CDR1 and CDR2 are GTSNPN and SVGIG (reference sequence). The CDR3 is made up of 15 amino acids. V shed 5 bases and J shed 1 base, with 17 bases lying between them. The CDR3 DNA follows: TGTGCCTGGGTGCAGCAGGCGGGACCCCAAGAGACCCAGTACTTC. This encodes CAWVQQAGPQETQYF.

This clone appeared once. V usage is TRBV27 and J usage is TRBJ2-7, with 9 positions matching TRBD1. Losses at the gene ends were 2 bases for V and 4 bases for J; bases not matched to a gene: 3. The CDR3 contains 14 residues. Germline V gene data show CDR1 as MNHEY and CDR2 as SMNVEV (reference sequence). CDR3 sequence: CASSLTGGWYEQYF. CDR3 coding DNA: TGTGCCAGCAGTTTAACAGGGGGCTGGTACGAGCAGTACTTC.

CDR3 bases: TGTGCCTGGAGCCCCCCGACACAAAGGACCCAGTACTTC. As protein: CAWSPPTQRTQYF. The chain is built from TRBV30 and TRBJ2-5; D uncertain. V gave up 3 bases and J gave up 7 bases, with 15 bases separating them. From germline, CDR1 is GTSNPN and CDR2 SVGIG (reference sequence). This CDR3 has 13 residues.

This chain connects TRBV9 to TRBJ2-1; D is possibly TRBD2 (5 bases). V lost 4 bases and J lost 5, with 10 bases in between. This CDR3 is built from 13 residues. Per germline, CDR1 SGDLS and CDR2 YYNGEE. The CDR3 spells CASSPGGHNEQFF. The CDR3 region has the DNA TGTGCCAGCAGCCCAGGCGGGCACAATGAGCAGTTCTTC.

The chain is built from TRBV29-1 and TRBJ2-7; 7 nucleotides agree with TRBD1. Germline assignment: CDR1 SQVTM and CDR2 ANQGSEA. The CDR3 covers 13 residues. V trimming: 3 bases; J trimming: 0 bases; junction bases outside the gene matches: 2. This CDR3 reads CSVEGDSSYEQYF. Here the CDR3 DNA reads TGCAGCGTTGAGGGGGACAGCTCCTACGAGCAGTACTTC.